This TCR beta chain was recorded in a study of CD8 T cells in Susac syndrome. Germline CDR1 SGHTA, CDR2 FQGNSA. The CDR3 spans 15 residues. V dropped 0 bases and J dropped 3 bases, with 11 bases sitting between them. CD8+ and CD4+ T cells circulating in blood were sequenced for TCR beta. The multiple sclerosis control cohort comprised treatment-naive individuals presenting with stable or active relapsing-remitting disease. TEMRA cells were FACS-enriched, with CD8+ and CD4+ T cells isolated negatively. cDNA came from approximately 0.5 to 1 ug RNA primed by random hexamers. immunoSEQ multiplex PCR amplified TCR beta CDR3 across 54 Vbeta, 13 Jbeta. Using its own MiXCR run on the immunoSEQ multiplex PCR reads, TCRdb lists one record per CDR3 protein. The table has around 230,000 distinct CDR3 sequences, 95% seen once; the top ten hold 0.095%.

The sequenced sample consisted of CD4+ T cells from PBMCs. The TCR was taken from a human donor with multiple sclerosis. This chain links TRBV7-2 with TRBJ2-5; D unclear. CDR3: CASSLAVAQKETQYF. The CDR3 nucleotides are TGTGCCAGCAGCTTAGCGGTAGCCCAAAAAGAGACCCAGTACTTC. Supplemented by reference TRBV7-2 and TRBJ2-5, the full variable domain reads GAGVSQSPSNKVTEKGKDVELRCDPISGHTALYWYRQSLGQGLEFLIYFQGNSAPDKSGLPSDRFSAERTGGSVSTLTIQRTQQEDSAVYLCASSLAVAQKETQYFGPGTRLLVL.